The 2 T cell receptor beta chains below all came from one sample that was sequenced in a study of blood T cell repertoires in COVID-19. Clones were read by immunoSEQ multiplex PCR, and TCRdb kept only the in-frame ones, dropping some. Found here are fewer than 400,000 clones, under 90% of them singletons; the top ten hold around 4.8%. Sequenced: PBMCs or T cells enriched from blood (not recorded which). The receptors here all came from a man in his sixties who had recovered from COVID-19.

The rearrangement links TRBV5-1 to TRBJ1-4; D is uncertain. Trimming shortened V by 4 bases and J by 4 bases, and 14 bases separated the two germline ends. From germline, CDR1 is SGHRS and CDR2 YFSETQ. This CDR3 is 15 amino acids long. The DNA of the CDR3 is TGCGCCAGCAGCCCCACGGTTGGTCTTAATGAAAAACTGTTTTTT. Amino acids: CASSPTVGLNEKLFF.

The CDR3 spells CAWSIPGQGAYEQYF. The CDR3 nucleotides read TGTGCCTGGAGTATACCGGGACAGGGGGCCTACGAGCAGTACTTC. The chain links TRBV30 to TRBJ2-7; 11 nucleotides agree with TRBD1. J gave up 2 bases and V 2 bases, and 5 bases lay outside the gene matches. In germline, CDR1 is GTSNPN, CDR2 SVGIG (reference sequence). The CDR3 loop spans 15 amino acids.